Listed here are 27 T cell receptor beta chains from one sample, sequenced in a study of blood T cells in healthy people across ages. Sample-barcoded 5' priming and a J-beta primer mix drove a second PCR of about 6 to 12 cycles. TCRdb independently ran MiXCR on the 5' RACE reads; one entry per CDR3 protein. This repertoire shows around 600,000 distinct CDR3 sequences, more than 45% found once; its top ten account for around 24%. Source material: blood. The receptors derive from a man older than 75 in good health.

V usage is TRBV12-5 and J usage is TRBJ2-2; 7 positions match TRBD2. Germline V CDR1 and CDR2: LGHNT, FRNRAP. J was trimmed by 5 bases and V by 7 bases; bases with no gene match: 13. CDR3 length: 16 amino acids. The chain's CDR3 is CASASTTGGSTGELFF. For the CDR3, the DNA is TGTGCTAGTGCCTCGACAACGGGCGGGAGTACCGGGGAGCTGTTTTTT.

CDR3 DNA: TGTGCCAGCGGCGACAGGGGACCGGGCGGGGAGCTGTTTTTT. This encodes CASGDRGPGGELFF. The chain combines TRBV13 with TRBJ2-2; 8 bases are shared with TRBD1. The V gene's germline CDR1 is PRHDT and CDR2 FYEKMQ (reference sequence). The CDR3 is made up of 14 amino acids. The junction had 9 bases not matched to a gene; V was cut back by 8 bases and J by 7 bases.

This clonotype was picked up a small number of times. Given a much more abundant clone one base away, this may be a read error. V is TRBV6-6 and J is TRBJ1-6, with D uncertain. This CDR3 is 14 amino acids long. The V gene's germline CDR1 is MNHNY and CDR2 SVGAGI (reference sequence). The CDR3 here is CTSSYAPYNSPLHF. Here the CDR3 DNA reads TGTACCAGCAGTTATGCCCCCTATAATTCACCCCTCCACTTT.

The chain links TRBV25-1 to TRBJ1-2, with 11 bases matching TRBD1. The germline CDR1 and CDR2 sequences are MGHDK and SYGVNS. The CDR3 consists of 15 residues. Trimming took 6 bases from V and 9 from J; bases not matched to a gene: 12. DNA for the CDR3: TGTGCCAGCAGCCCCCGGACAGGGGGCGCAGGTAGCTACACCTTC. Encoded protein: CASSPRTGGAGSYTF.

In nucleotides, the CDR3 is TGTGCCAGCAGCCAAGAGGGAGTAGGGGAGCAGTACTTC. As protein: CASSQEGVGEQYF. The chain recombines TRBV3-1 with TRBJ2-7; perhaps TRBD2 as D (5 bases). The CDR3 totals 13 residues. Per germline, CDR1 LGHDT and CDR2 YNNKEL (reference sequence). With 0 bases removed from V and 7 bases from J, the gap between germline ends came to 10 bases.

This chain uses TRBV20-1 with TRBJ1-1; 9 nucleotides align to TRBD1. The germline gives CDR1 DFQATT, CDR2 SNEGSKA (reference sequence). Trimming at V came to 3 bases and at J to 1 base, leaving 6 bases not matched to a gene. This CDR3 is 15 amino acids long. The CDR3 reads CSARMNRGPNTEAFF. CDR3 bases: TGCAGTGCTAGGATGAACAGGGGGCCGAACACTGAAGCTTTCTTT.

This sequence joins TRBV20-1 and TRBJ2-1; D gene uncertain. The J call may be mistaken, given a closer DNA end match to TRBJ2-7. Germline assignment: CDR1 DFQATT and CDR2 SNEGSKA (reference sequence). This CDR3 contains 15 residues. CDR3 sequence reads: CSARDWRSSYNEQYF. CDR3 bases: TGCAGTGCTAGAGATTGGCGGAGCTCCTACAATGAGCAGTACTTC.

This sequence joins TRBV5-1 and TRBJ2-2, with D possibly matching TRBD1 (5 bases). The CDR3 runs to 15 residues. CDR1 and CDR2 (germline): SGHRS, YFSETQ. CDR3 bases: TGCGCTACCAGACTGACAGTCCCGAACACCGGGGAGCTGTTTTTT. The encoded protein is CATRLTVPNTGELFF. The variable domain in full, with the rest retrieved from reference TRBV5-1 and TRBJ2-2, is KAGVTQTPRYLIKTRGQQVTLSCSPISGHRSVSWYQQTPGQGLQFLFEYFSETQRNKGNFPGRFSGRQFSNSRSEMNVSTLELGDSALYLCATRLTVPNTGELFFGEGSRLTVL.

The CDR3 spells CASSLLAGGPDEQFF. CDR3 in DNA: TGTGCCAGCAGCTTACTAGCGGGGGGGCCTGATGAGCAGTTCTTC. The chain has TRBV12-3 or TRBV12-4 and TRBJ2-1; 13 nucleotides line up with TRBD2. The CDR3 totals 15 residues. V gave up 6 bases and J gave up 8 bases; unmatched junction bases: 7.

CDR3 DNA sequence: TGTGCCATCAGTGAGTCTGGGGGGCGTAGGGATGAAAAACTGTTTTTT. Its protein is CAISESGGRRDEKLFF. This rearrangement joins TRBV10-3 to TRBJ1-4, with a tentative D call TRBD1 (6 bases). This CDR3 is 16 amino acids long. Germline V gene data show CDR1 as ENHRY and CDR2 as SYGVKD. V was cut by 0 bases and J by 6 bases, with 14 bases left in between.

Concerning this clonotype: A much bigger clone sits one base away, suggesting this may be a read error. This chain links TRBV20-1 with TRBJ1-2; D is unresolved. The CDR3 totals 12 residues. CDR1 is DFQATT and CDR2 is SNEGSKA in the germline V gene (reference sequence). The ends were cut back, 6 bases at V and 13 bases at J, with 21 bases in the middle. This CDR3 is CSALNPGRGSTF. As DNA, the CDR3 is TGCAGTGCCCTCAACCCAGGTCGTGGTTCCACCTTC.

This chain uses TRBV4-3 with TRBJ2-2, with D unresolved. Germline CDR1 reads LGHNA; CDR2 reads YSLEER. This CDR3 contains 15 residues. V lost 0 bases to trimming and J lost 4 bases, with 9 bases between them. The CDR3 here is CASSQEHSGTGELFF. The CDR3 nucleotides are TGCGCCAGCAGCCAAGAACATAGTGGCACCGGGGAGCTGTTTTTT.

A note on this clonotype: A read error is possible here, since a much larger clone lies one base away. The chain recombines TRBV19 with TRBJ2-1, with unresolved D. Per the germline V gene, CDR1 is LNHDA and CDR2 is SQIVND (reference sequence). This CDR3 comprises 13 residues. CDR3 nucleotide sequence: TGTACCAGTAGTATCCTAGTCGTCAATGAGCAGTTCTTC. It codes for CTSSILVVNEQFF.

The V and J genes are TRBV7-2 and TRBJ1-1; D not certain. Per germline, CDR1 SGHTA and CDR2 FQGNSA. V was trimmed by 2 bases and J by 3 bases, leaving 16 bases between them. CDR3 length: 16 amino acids. In nucleotides, the CDR3 is TGTGCCAGCAGCTTAAAACTTGGGAATTCGGACACTGAAGCTTTCTTT. It encodes CASSLKLGNSDTEAFF.

This clonotype occurred a few times. The rearrangement uses TRBV7-2 and TRBJ2-7, with 8 bases aligning to TRBD1. CDR1 and CDR2 (germline): SGHTA, FQGNSA. This CDR3 has 14 residues. V lost 5 bases, J lost 0 bases, and 3 bases stayed unmatched. In DNA form, the CDR3 reads TGTGCCAGCAGCACGACAGGGGTCTCCTACGAGCAGTACTTC. Protein sequence: CASSTTGVSYEQYF.

About this clonotype: A read error may account for a junction end that differs from germline. The rearrangement uses TRBV10-3 and TRBJ2-1, with D possibly being TRBD2 (6 bases). The germline gives CDR1 ENHRY, CDR2 SYGVKD. CDR3 length: 12 residues. The CDR3 nucleotides read TGTGCCGTCAGGGACTTAGCGGAGAGGGAGTTCTTC. Its translation: CAVRDLAEREFF.

V usage is TRBV15 and J usage is TRBJ2-6; TRBD1 is a possible D gene (5 bases). The CDR3 spans 17 residues. V was shortened by 2 bases and J by 3 bases, with 14 bases between the two germline ends. Germline V gives CDR1 LNHNV, CDR2 YYDKDF (reference sequence). DNA of the CDR3: TGTGCCACCAGCAGACCCCGACAGACCTATGGGGCCAACGTCCTGACTTTC. Its protein is CATSRPRQTYGANVLTF. The full variable domain, rest sourced from reference TRBV15 and TRBJ2-6, is DAMVIQNPRYQVTQFGKPVTLSCSQTLNHNVMYWYQQKSSQAPKLLFHYYDKDFNNEADTPDNFQSRRPNTSFCFLDIRSPGLGDTAMYLCATSRPRQTYGANVLTFGAGSRLTVL.

As regards this clonotype: One end of the junction does not line up with germline, which may come from a read error. V usage is TRBV13 and J usage is TRBJ2-6; D is possibly TRBD1 (5 bases). CDR3 size: 15 residues. Germline V gives CDR1 PRHDT, CDR2 FYEKMQ (reference sequence). The CDR3 region is CASSLQNSGASVLTF. CDR3 in DNA: TGTGCCAGCAGCCTACAGAACTCTGGGGCCAGCGTCCTGACTTTC.

V is TRBV3-1 and J is TRBJ2-5, with D perhaps TRBD1 (6 bases). Germline V gene lookup returns CDR1 LGHDT and CDR2 YNNKEL (reference sequence). Trimming took 0 bases from V and 1 from J, leaving 12 bases between them. The CDR3 spans 16 residues. This CDR3 is CASSQETGGAQETQYF. The CDR3 DNA sequence: TGTGCCAGCAGCCAAGAGACAGGTGGGGCCCAAGAGACCCAGTACTTC.

This clonotype was counted a few times. The chain uses TRBV7-2 and TRBJ2-1, with D hard to call. CDR1 and CDR2 (germline): SGHTA, FQGNSA. The CDR3 runs 15 residues. The V end lost 1 base, the J end lost 3 bases, and 10 bases lay between the germline ends. CDR3 amino acids: CASSLDVPFYNEQFF. As DNA, the CDR3 is TGTGCCAGCAGCTTAGATGTACCTTTCTACAATGAGCAGTTCTTC.

Of note for this clonotype: Just one base apart from a much larger clone, this may be a read error. The V gene is TRBV6-1, the J gene TRBJ2-5, with 8 bases lining up with TRBD2. V lost 5 bases and J lost 11; bases outside the gene matches: 22. Germline-derived CDR1 and CDR2 are MNHNS and SASEGT. The CDR3 is made up of 17 amino acids. Here the CDR3 DNA reads TGTGCCAGCAGTACGGCAGAGGGCGGGAGGAGGTACAATGAGCAGTACTTC. It encodes CASSTAEGGRRYNEQYF.

The rearrangement joins TRBV7-2 to TRBJ1-2; D gene unclear. This CDR3 is built from 13 residues. Germline CDR1 SGHTA, CDR2 FQGNSA. The V and J ends lost 8 bases and 6 bases respectively, with 16 bases between them. CDR3 residues: CASQNRLENGYTF. The CDR3 DNA reads TGTGCCAGCCAAAACCGCCTCGAAAATGGCTACACCTTC.

The rearrangement links TRBV9 to TRBJ2-3, with D perhaps TRBD1 or TRBD2 (5 bases each). This CDR3 contains 19 residues. Deletions cut 4 bases from V and 6 bases from J, with 30 bases between. Germline CDR1 is SGDLS and CDR2 is YYNGEE. This CDR3 is CASSPSGVGPELLGDTQYF. The CDR3 nucleotides are TGTGCCAGCAGCCCTAGTGGTGTGGGACCGGAACTTTTAGGGGATACGCAGTATTTT.

V is TRBV27 and J is TRBJ2-4, with D possibly matching TRBD1 (5 bases). The CDR3 is made up of 14 amino acids. The V end lost 6 bases, the J end lost 2 bases, and 11 bases lay between the germline ends. CDR1 and CDR2 from the germline V gene are MNHEY and SMNVEV (reference sequence). The CDR3 loop reads CASRFQGSKNIQYF. For the CDR3, the DNA is TGTGCCAGCAGGTTTCAGGGTTCCAAAAACATTCAGTACTTC.

This clonotype appeared a few times. The V and J genes are TRBV7-9 and TRBJ1-2; D is ambiguous. Germline CDR1 SEHNR, CDR2 FQNEAQ (reference sequence). The V gene lost 3 bases and the J gene lost 4 bases, with 9 bases spanning the gap. The length of the CDR3 is 13 residues. The CDR3 coding sequence is TGTGCCAGCAGCTTGGGCGGAAGCTATGGCTACACCTTC. It codes for CASSLGGSYGYTF.

This clonotype came up a few times. This sequence joins TRBV27 and TRBJ2-1; 8 nucleotides agree with TRBD1. Per the germline V gene, CDR1 is MNHEY and CDR2 is SMNVEV (reference sequence). The J segment lost 6 bases and the V segment lost 5 bases, leaving 6 bases of the junction unmatched. CDR3 length: 14 residues. CDR3 nucleotide sequence: TGTGCCAGCAGTCGCGACAGGGGTCCCAATGAGCAGTTCTTC. It is translated as CASSRDRGPNEQFF.

This rearrangement joins TRBV20-1 to TRBJ2-6; a weak D match, TRBD1 (5 bases). CDR1 is DFQATT, CDR2 SNEGSKA, per germline (reference sequence). V lost 2 bases and J 3 bases, leaving 8 bases between the germline ends. The CDR3 loop spans 14 amino acids. Written as DNA, the CDR3 is TGCAGTGCTAGACCCACAGGTGGGGCCAACGTCCTGACTTTC. Its protein product is CSARPTGGANVLTF.